These 24 T cell receptor beta chains were sequenced from one sample in a study of T cells in Graves' hyperthyroidism and ophthalmopathy. TCR beta CDR3 regions were amplified from RNA. HTBI primers drove first-round RT-PCR of the TCR CDR3. Using its own MiXCR run on the multiplex PCR reads, TCRdb lists one record per CDR3 protein. The sample lists 340,000 or so distinct CDR3 sequences, about 20% seen once, with 45% to 50% in the top ten. Sequencing was done on a sample of blood. The origin of the receptors is a woman between 45 and 65 years old with Graves' hyperthyroidism.

CDR3 sequence: CASTDRGNYGYTF. CDR3 nucleotide sequence: TGTGCCAGCACAGACAGGGGGAACTATGGCTACACCTTC. The rearrangement joins TRBV3-1 to TRBJ1-2; 9 positions match TRBD1. Trimming at V came to 7 bases and at J to 2 bases, leaving 2 bases not matched to a gene. The V gene's germline CDR1 is LGHDT and CDR2 YNNKEL (reference sequence). The CDR3 has 13 residues.

This clonotype was observed a handful of times. This sequence joins TRBV13 and TRBJ1-5; maybe TRBD1 (5 bases). The CDR3 contains 16 residues. V lost 0 bases, J lost 4 bases, and 13 bases lay in between. CDR1 and CDR2 from the germline V gene are PRHDT and FYEKMQ (reference sequence). CDR3 region: CASSLGGVERNQPQHF. The CDR3 DNA reads TGTGCCAGCAGCTTAGGAGGGGTGGAGAGGAATCAGCCCCAGCATTTT.

This clonotype was counted between two and nine times. This chain connects TRBV6-2 or TRBV6-3 to TRBJ2-7; D is tentatively TRBD1 or TRBD2 (5 bases each). This CDR3 spans 13 amino acids. CDR1 MNHEY and CDR2 SVGEGT come from the germline V gene. Trimming pared 2 bases from V and 5 bases from J, leaving 10 bases between. The CDR3 reads CASSYNGADEQYF. CDR3 coding DNA: TGTGCCAGCAGTTACAACGGGGCCGACGAGCAGTACTTC.

This chain joins TRBV6-1 and TRBJ1-6; D is unresolved. The CDR3 runs 19 residues. CDR1 MNHNS and CDR2 SASEGT come from the germline V gene. V shed 1 base and J shed 7 bases, with 23 bases lying between them. CDR3 DNA sequence: TGTGCCAGCAGTGAAGTTCGTACTGGGGTTTTTCTACAAAATTCACCCCTCCACTTT. Its protein is CASSEVRTGVFLQNSPLHF.

The chain joins TRBV20-1 to TRBJ1-2, with no clear D. From germline, CDR1 is DFQATT and CDR2 SNEGSKA (reference sequence). This CDR3 region has 13 residues. Trimming cost V 3 bases and J 0 bases, with 8 bases left between them. CDR3 in amino acids: CSASTDANYGYTF. For the CDR3, the DNA is TGCAGTGCTAGTACGGATGCTAACTATGGCTACACCTTC.

This clonotype was picked up many times. The V gene is TRBV2, the J gene TRBJ1-2; TRBD1 aligns across 10 bases. Germline-derived CDR1 and CDR2 are SNHLY and FYNNEI. This CDR3 has 14 residues. V lost 8 bases and J lost 1; bases outside the gene matches: 4. In DNA, the CDR3 is TGTGCCAGCCCTAGGGACAGGGGTAACTATGGCTACACCTTC. This gives the protein CASPRDRGNYGYTF.

This clonotype was recorded many times. This rearrangement joins TRBV29-1 to TRBJ2-7; no firm D call. This CDR3 comprises 13 residues. Germline V gene data show CDR1 as SQVTM and CDR2 as ANQGSEA. Between the trimmed V and J ends, which lost 3 bases and 2 bases, there was a span of 11 bases. CDR3 in amino acids: CSVERDRPYEQYF. The CDR3 region has the DNA TGCAGCGTTGAGCGAGACCGTCCCTACGAGCAGTACTTC.

This clonotype was observed a few times. This chain connects TRBV6-1 to TRBJ2-2; possibly TRBD1 for D (5 bases). Germline CDR1 and CDR2: MNHNS and SASEGT. The CDR3 extends over 16 amino acids. V lost 8 bases and J 4 bases, leaving 20 bases between the germline ends. Here the CDR3 reads CASATGFFDPTGELFF. The CDR3 DNA is TGTGCCAGCGCCACAGGTTTTTTCGACCCCACCGGGGAGCTGTTTTTT.

The rearrangement joins TRBV2 to TRBJ2-2, with a weak D call TRBD2 (6 bases). V lost 8 bases to trimming and J lost 7 bases, with 8 bases between them. The CDR3 is made up of 11 amino acids. Germline CDR1 is SNHLY and CDR2 is FYNNEI. CDR3 loop: CASYGGGELFF. CDR3 nucleotides: TGTGCCAGCTACGGGGGCGGGGAGCTGTTTTTT. The full variable domain, completed using reference TRBV2 and TRBJ2-2, is EPEVTQTPSHQVTQMGQEVILRCVPISNHLYFYWYRQILGQKVEFLVSFYNNEISEKSEIFDDQFSVERPDGSNFTLKIRSTKLEDSAMYFCASYGGGELFFGEGSRLTVL.

This clonotype was seen at least ten times. The V and J genes are TRBV27 and TRBJ1-1, with a tentative D call TRBD1 (6 bases). Per the germline V gene, CDR1 is MNHEY and CDR2 is SMNVEV (reference sequence). The CDR3 has 14 residues. Deletions cut 2 bases from V and 0 bases from J, with 7 bases between. Written as DNA, the CDR3 is TGTGCCAGCAGTTTAAACAGGGTGAACACTGAAGCTTTCTTT. It translates to CASSLNRVNTEAFF.

This clonotype is a singleton in its sample. The germline gene is not matched at one end of the junction; a read error may be the cause. The genes are TRBV12-3 or TRBV12-4 and TRBJ1-2; TRBD1 aligns across 8 bases. The CDR3 is 13 residues long. This CDR3 is CAGSWDRNYGYTF. CDR3 in DNA: TGTGCCGGCAGCTGGGACAGGAACTATGGCTACACCTTC.

In its sample, this clonotype was seen a few times. The V gene is TRBV14, the J gene TRBJ1-4; 7 bases are a match to TRBD1. Per the germline V gene, CDR1 is SGHDN and CDR2 is FVKESK. The CDR3 runs 15 residues. V trimming: 2 bases; J trimming: 7 bases; junction bases outside the gene matches: 7. The DNA of the CDR3 is TGTGCCAGCAGCCAAAATACAGGGGTAGCTGAAAAACTGTTTTTT. Protein product: CASSQNTGVAEKLFF.

This clonotype was seen at least ten times. The chain couples TRBV12-3 or TRBV12-4 to TRBJ1-1, with 7 bases matching TRBD1. This CDR3 comprises 14 residues. After removal of 7 bases from V and 0 bases from J, the junction contained 5 bases not matched to a gene. The CDR3 bases are TGTGCCAGCACCCGACAGGGAATGAACACTGAAGCTTTCTTT. This translates into CASTRQGMNTEAFF.

This rearrangement joins TRBV20-1 to TRBJ1-1, with D possibly TRBD1 on 6 matching bases. V lost 6 bases and J 3 bases, leaving 17 bases between the germline ends. In germline, CDR1 is DFQATT, CDR2 SNEGSKA (reference sequence). The CDR3 covers 14 residues. The CDR3 nucleotides are TGCAGTGCGGATACAGGGTGGCGGGACACTGAAGCTTTCTTT. This sequence encodes CSADTGWRDTEAFF.

Points on this clonotype: This may come from a read error, since a much larger clone is one base off. V gene TRBV3-1 combines with J gene TRBJ2-7, with TRBD2 matching over 12 bases. The J call could be wrong; TRBJ2-1 is a better fit for the DNA end. This CDR3 comprises 16 residues. Germline CDR1 is LGHDT and CDR2 is YNNKEL (reference sequence). CDR3 protein: CASSQGTSGNSYEQFF. The CDR3 coding sequence is TGTGCCAGCAGCCAAGGGACTAGCGGGAATTCCTACGAGCAGTTCTTC.

The genes are TRBV5-4 and TRBJ1-1, with a possible D match to TRBD1 (5 bases). Trimming shortened V by 5 bases and J by 0 bases, and 17 bases separated the two germline ends. Germline V lookup: CDR1 SGHNT, CDR2 YYREEE (reference sequence). The CDR3 sequence is 16 residues long. Here the CDR3 DNA reads TGTGCCAGCAGTTCTCAGGGACGAATCATGAACACTGAAGCTTTCTTT. Translation: CASSSQGRIMNTEAFF.

As to this clonotype: One end of the junction is discordant with germline, which a read error may explain. The rearrangement joins TRBV5-1 to TRBJ2-2; 10 nucleotides agree with TRBD1. The CDR3 runs 18 residues. Germline V gene lookup returns CDR1 SGHRS and CDR2 YFSETQ. The CDR3 DNA reads TGCGCCAGCAACTTGGGACAGGGGCGTAATACGAACACCGGGGAGCTGTTTTTT. As protein: CASNLGQGRNTNTGELFF. Together with reference TRBV5-1 and TRBJ2-2, the CDR3 gives the full variable domain: KAGVTQTPRYLIKTRGQQVTLSCSPISGHRSVSWYQQTPGQGLQFLFEYFSETQRNKGNFPGRFSGRQFSNSRSEMNVSTLELGDSALYLCASNLGQGRNTNTGELFFGEGSRLTVL.

This clonotype was seen many times. The V gene is TRBV2, the J gene TRBJ1-1; 9 bases are shared with TRBD1. The ends lost 6 bases at V and 4 bases at J; junction bases unmatched: 12. This CDR3 region has 16 residues. From germline, CDR1 is SNHLY and CDR2 FYNNEI. As DNA, the CDR3 is TGTGCCAGCAGCTTTCCGGGACAGGGTTCGCGCACTGAAGCTTTCTTT. It encodes CASSFPGQGSRTEAFF.

The chain has TRBV7-6 and TRBJ2-3; the D is unclear. Trimming left V 1 base short and J 1 base short, with 9 bases between. The CDR3 has 15 residues. Per germline, CDR1 SGHVS and CDR2 FNYEAQ. The CDR3 spells CASSLVIQRTDTQYF. In nucleotides, the CDR3 is TGTGCCAGCAGCTTAGTTATTCAACGCACAGATACGCAGTATTTT. Based on the CDR3 plus reference TRBV7-6 and TRBJ2-3, the full variable domain is GAGVSQSPRYKVTKRGQDVALRCDPISGHVSLYWYRQALGQGPEFLTYFNYEAQQDKSGLPNDRFSAERPEGSISTLTIQRTEQRDSAMYRCASSLVIQRTDTQYFGPGTRLTVL.

The V and J genes are TRBV6-4 and TRBJ2-2, with D uncertain. The CDR3 is 17 residues long. V was trimmed by 0 bases and J by 2 bases, leaving 13 bases between them. Per the germline V gene, CDR1 is MRHNA and CDR2 is SNTAGT. The CDR3 DNA sequence: TGTGCCAGCAGTGACTCTATCGTAGACACTAACACCGGGGAGCTGTTTTTT. This encodes CASSDSIVDTNTGELFF.

This clonotype was seen only a few times. The chain links TRBV29-1 to TRBJ2-3; TRBD2 matches at 8 bases. The CDR3 has 15 residues. After removal of 3 bases from V and 2 bases from J, the junction contained 7 bases not matched to a gene. Germline V lookup: CDR1 SQVTM, CDR2 ANQGSEA. CDR3 residues: CSVEILADHTDTQYF. The CDR3 bases are TGCAGCGTTGAGATACTAGCGGACCACACAGATACGCAGTATTTT.

This clonotype was picked up many times. The V and J genes are TRBV28 and TRBJ1-5; perhaps TRBD1 as D (6 bases). Trimming stripped 3 bases from V and 2 bases from J, with 14 bases between. CDR1 and CDR2 (germline): MDHEN, SYDVKM. The CDR3 is 16 amino acids. The CDR3: CASSFRDTRGNQPQHF. In DNA, the CDR3 is TGTGCCAGCAGTTTCCGGGACACCCGCGGCAATCAGCCCCAGCATTTT.

V usage is TRBV6-1 and J usage is TRBJ2-2; TRBD1 aligns across 8 bases. V lost 5 bases, J lost 4 bases, and 3 bases stayed unmatched. Germline assignment: CDR1 MNHNS and CDR2 SASEGT. The CDR3 runs to 14 residues. CDR3 nucleotide sequence: TGTGCCAGCAGTCAGGGGGCCCCCACCGGGGAGCTGTTTTTT. Protein sequence: CASSQGAPTGELFF.

The genes are TRBV5-1 and TRBJ1-5; TRBD1 agrees at 10 bases. The CDR3 is made up of 15 amino acids. V lost 4 bases to trimming and J lost 5 bases; unmatched junction nucleotides: 6. Per the germline V gene, CDR1 is SGHRS and CDR2 is YFSETQ. The CDR3 region has the DNA TGCGCCAGCAGCACTGGGACAGGGGAGTATCAGCCCCAGCATTTT. This encodes CASSTGTGEYQPQHF.